This T cell receptor beta chain originates from a study of control samples from healthy donors and cancer patients. The CDR3 spans 16 residues. The J segment lost 1 base and the V segment lost 4 bases, leaving 7 bases of the junction unmatched. CDR1 is SGHDT, CDR2 YYEEEE, per germline. Clones were read by immunoSEQ multiplex PCR, and TCRdb kept only the in-frame ones, dropping some. The table includes roughly 130,000 clones, 75% to 90% detected once. This clone was found once. The V call is TRBV5-6, the J call TRBJ2-2, with 7 bases identical to TRBD2. Sequenced: blood. This TCR derives from a woman in her twenties or thirties in good health. CDR3 DNA sequence: TGTGCCAGCAGCCCCGAAACGGGAGGGAACACCGGGGAGCTGTTTTTT. The encoded protein is CASSPETGGNTGELFF.